These 2 T cell receptor beta chains originate from one sample sequenced in a study of blood T cells in healthy people across ages. A second PCR, run for about 6 to 11 cycles, used a sample-barcoded 5' primer plus a J-beta primer mix. TCRdb re-called the 5' RACE reads with MiXCR, one entry per CDR3 protein. The data hold roughly 1,500,000 distinct CDR3 sequences, with around 42% observed a single time. Sequencing was performed on blood. The receptors shown here come from a woman between 18 and 29 years old in good health.

The chain joins TRBV25-1 to TRBJ2-1; 11 bases are a match to TRBD2. From germline, CDR1 is MGHDK and CDR2 SYGVNS. The V segment lost 5 bases and the J segment 7 bases; nucleotides outside the gene matches: 7. There are 15 residues in the CDR3. The CDR3 region has the DNA TGTGCCAGCAGTTCACTAGCGGGAGTTCTGAATGAGCAGTTCTTC. It specifies CASSSLAGVLNEQFF.

Here the CDR3 DNA reads TGTGCCAGCAGCGACCCCCGTCTTGGACAGGGGAGCACAGATACGCAGTATTTT. Its protein product is CASSDPRLGQGSTDTQYF. The chain is built from TRBV11-2 and TRBJ2-3; 9 nucleotides match TRBD1. Germline lookup yields CDR1 SGHAT and CDR2 FQNNGV. The length of the CDR3 is 18 residues. The junction had 12 bases not matched to a gene; V was cut back by 5 bases and J by 0 bases.